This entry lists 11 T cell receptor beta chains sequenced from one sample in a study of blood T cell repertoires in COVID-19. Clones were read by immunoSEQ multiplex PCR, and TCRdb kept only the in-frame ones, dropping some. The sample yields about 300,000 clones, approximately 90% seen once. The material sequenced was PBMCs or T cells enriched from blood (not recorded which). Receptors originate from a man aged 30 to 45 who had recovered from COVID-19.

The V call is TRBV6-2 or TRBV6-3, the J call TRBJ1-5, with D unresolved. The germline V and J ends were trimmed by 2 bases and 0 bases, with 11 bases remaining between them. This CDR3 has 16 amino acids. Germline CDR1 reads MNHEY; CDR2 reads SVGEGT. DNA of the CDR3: TGTGCCAGCAGTTACAGAGGCGGAAATAGCAATCAGCCCCAGCATTTT. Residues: CASSYRGGNSNQPQHF.

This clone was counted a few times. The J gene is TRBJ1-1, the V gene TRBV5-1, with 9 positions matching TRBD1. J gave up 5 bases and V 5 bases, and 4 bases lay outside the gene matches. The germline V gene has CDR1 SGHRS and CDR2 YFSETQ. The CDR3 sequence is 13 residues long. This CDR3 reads CASSTGGETEAFF. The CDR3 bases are TGCGCCAGCAGTACAGGGGGCGAGACTGAAGCTTTCTTT.

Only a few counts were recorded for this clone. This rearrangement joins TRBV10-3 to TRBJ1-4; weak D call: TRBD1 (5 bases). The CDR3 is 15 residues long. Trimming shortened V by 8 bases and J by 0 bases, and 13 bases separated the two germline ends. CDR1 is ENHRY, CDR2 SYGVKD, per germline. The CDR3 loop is CAIRAGSATNEKLFF. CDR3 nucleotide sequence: TGTGCCATCCGGGCAGGGTCCGCAACTAATGAAAAACTGTTTTTT.

CDR3 amino acids: CASSQVWEGRTQYF. DNA for the CDR3: TGCGCCAGCAGCCAGGTCTGGGAGGGTAGGACCCAGTACTTC. The chain combines TRBV4-1 with TRBJ2-5, with TRBD2 identical over 7 bases. Germline trimming cut 3 bases from V and 7 bases from J; bases unmatched to any gene: 8. This CDR3 comprises 14 residues. CDR1 and CDR2 from the germline V gene are MGHRA and YSYEKL.

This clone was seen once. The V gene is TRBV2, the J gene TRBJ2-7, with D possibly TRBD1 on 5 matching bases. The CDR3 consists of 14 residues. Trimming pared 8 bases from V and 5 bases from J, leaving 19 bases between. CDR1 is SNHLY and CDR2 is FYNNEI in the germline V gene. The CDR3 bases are TGTGCCAGCTTCAGGGCCGGATTATCCGACGAGCAGTACTTC. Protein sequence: CASFRAGLSDEQYF.

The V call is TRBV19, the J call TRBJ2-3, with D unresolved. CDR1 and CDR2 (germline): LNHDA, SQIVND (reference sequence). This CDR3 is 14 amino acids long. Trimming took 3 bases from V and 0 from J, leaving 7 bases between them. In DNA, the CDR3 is TGTGCCAGTAGTATTTTAGTTAGCACAGATACGCAGTATTTT. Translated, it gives CASSILVSTDTQYF.

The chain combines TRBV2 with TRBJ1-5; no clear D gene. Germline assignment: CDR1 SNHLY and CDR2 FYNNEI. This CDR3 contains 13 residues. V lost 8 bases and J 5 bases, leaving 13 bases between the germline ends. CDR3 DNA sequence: TGTGCCAGCGATAAAGGAGTGGATCAGCCCCAGCATTTT. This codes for CASDKGVDQPQHF.

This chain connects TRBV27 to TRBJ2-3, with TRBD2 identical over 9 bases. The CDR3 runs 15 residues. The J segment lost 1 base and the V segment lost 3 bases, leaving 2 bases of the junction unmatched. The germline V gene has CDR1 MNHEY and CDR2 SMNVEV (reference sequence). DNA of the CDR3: TGTGCCAGCAGTTTTTGGACTAGCGGCACAGATACGCAGTATTTT. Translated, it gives CASSFWTSGTDTQYF.

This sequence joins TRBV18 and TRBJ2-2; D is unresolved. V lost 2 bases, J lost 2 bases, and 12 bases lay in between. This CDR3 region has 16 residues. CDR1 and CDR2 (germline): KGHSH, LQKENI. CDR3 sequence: CASSPITRRNTGELFF. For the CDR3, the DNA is TGTGCCAGCTCACCAATCACCCGGAGAAACACCGGGGAGCTGTTTTTT.

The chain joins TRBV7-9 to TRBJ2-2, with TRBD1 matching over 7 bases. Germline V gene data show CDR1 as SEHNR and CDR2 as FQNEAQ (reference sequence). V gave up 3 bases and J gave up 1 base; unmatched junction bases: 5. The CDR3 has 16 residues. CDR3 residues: CASSFETGQNTGELFF. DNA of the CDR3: TGTGCCAGCAGCTTTGAGACAGGGCAGAACACCGGGGAGCTGTTTTTT. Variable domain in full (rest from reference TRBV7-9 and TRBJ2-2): DTGVSQNPRHKITKRGQNVTFRCDPISEHNRLYWYRQTLGQGPEFLTYFQNEAQLEKSRLLSDRFSAERPKGSFSTLEIQRTEQGDSAMYLCASSFETGQNTGELFFGEGSRLTVL.

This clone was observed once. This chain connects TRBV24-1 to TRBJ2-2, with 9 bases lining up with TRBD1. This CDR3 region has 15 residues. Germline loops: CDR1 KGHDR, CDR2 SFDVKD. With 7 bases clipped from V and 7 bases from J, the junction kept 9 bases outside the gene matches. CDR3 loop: CATRAAGQGIGELFF. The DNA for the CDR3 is TGTGCCACCAGAGCCGCGGGACAGGGAATCGGGGAGCTGTTTTTT.